Below, 21 T cell receptor beta chains from the same sample are listed, as sequenced in a study of T cells in Graves' hyperthyroidism and ophthalmopathy. TCR beta CDR3 regions were amplified from RNA transcripts. The HTBI primer set drove a first-round RT-PCR of the TCR CDR3. TCRdb processed the multiplex PCR reads anew with MiXCR; each CDR3 protein has one entry. This sample carries about 570,000 distinct CDR3 sequences, around 46% of them seen once, and the ten largest clones take roughly 19%. The sample taken for sequencing was peripheral blood or thyroid tissue (not recorded which). The receptors here all came from an adult woman with Graves' disease, either hyperthyroidism or ophthalmopathy (not recorded which).

The V and J genes are TRBV19 and TRBJ1-2; D is uncertain. CDR1 is LNHDA and CDR2 is SQIVND in the germline V gene (reference sequence). V was trimmed by 5 bases and J by 2 bases, leaving 9 bases between them. This CDR3 comprises 13 residues. The CDR3 bases are TGTGCCAGTAGTGAGTTTCCCAACTATGGCTACACCTTC. This codes for CASSEFPNYGYTF. Filled out from reference TRBV19 and TRBJ1-2, the complete variable domain reads DGGITQSPKYLFRKEGQNVTLSCEQNLNHDAMYWYRQDPGQGLRLIYYSQIVNDFQKGDIAEGYSVSREKKESFPLTVTSAQKNPTAFYLCASSEFPNYGYTFGSGTRLTVV.

This clonotype was counted many times. The V gene is TRBV6-5, the J gene TRBJ2-7, with a tentative D call TRBD1 (6 bases). Germline V gives CDR1 MNHEY, CDR2 SVGAGI. V lost 5 bases and J lost 2, with 22 bases in between. This CDR3 comprises 17 residues. CDR3 region: CASSPLGAERLTYEQYF. The CDR3 region has the DNA TGTGCCAGCAGTCCCCTGGGGGCCGAGCGCCTGACCTACGAGCAGTACTTC.

The V call is TRBV19, the J call TRBJ1-5, with 8 bases fitting TRBD1. This CDR3 is 16 amino acids long. V trimming: 10 bases; J trimming: 10 bases; junction bases outside the gene matches: 21. Germline assignment: CDR1 LNHDA and CDR2 SQIVND (reference sequence). The CDR3 region has the DNA TGTGCCACGAATGTGATTGGACAGGGCCGAGATCTACCCCAGCATTTT. This sequence encodes CATNVIGQGRDLPQHF.

In this sample, this clonotype turned up many times. The chain combines TRBV4-1 with TRBJ2-5; TRBD2 might be the D (5 bases). Trimming removed 2 bases from V and 3 bases from J, with 16 bases in between. This CDR3 has 16 amino acids. In germline, CDR1 is MGHRA, CDR2 YSYEKL. The CDR3 loop is CASSQRNRVREETQYF. In DNA, the CDR3 is TGCGCCAGCAGCCAAAGGAATAGGGTGAGGGAAGAGACCCAGTACTTC.

The chain couples TRBV25-1 to TRBJ2-5; D is undetermined. Looked up from germline, CDR1 is MGHDK and CDR2 is SYGVNS. The CDR3 is 16 amino acids. V shed 2 bases and J shed 1 base, with 14 bases lying between them. CDR3 bases: TGTGCCAGCAGTGAAAGACCCCCAGGCGTCCAAGAGACCCAGTACTTC. It translates to CASSERPPGVQETQYF.

The J gene is TRBJ1-5, the V gene TRBV9; no firm D call. Trimming took off 7 bases at V and 3 bases at J, with 8 bases between the two ends. The length of the CDR3 is 12 residues. Germline lookup yields CDR1 SGDLS and CDR2 YYNGEE. The CDR3 reads CASGNINQPQHF. In DNA form, the CDR3 reads TGTGCCAGCGGAAACATCAATCAGCCCCAGCATTTT.

This clonotype was observed many times. The rearrangement links TRBV24-1 to TRBJ2-7; 12 nucleotides line up with TRBD2. This CDR3 has 17 residues. Looked up from germline, CDR1 is KGHDR and CDR2 is SFDVKD. The trim removed 4 bases at V and 3 bases at J, leaving 9 bases unmatched. The CDR3 DNA is TGTGCCACCAGTGACCGTCCGGGACTAGCGGGTAACTACGAGCAGTACTTC. This sequence encodes CATSDRPGLAGNYEQYF.

This sequence joins TRBV2 and TRBJ1-2; TRBD1 matches at 8 bases. With 2 bases clipped from V and 2 bases from J, the junction kept 4 bases outside the gene matches. CDR3 length: 15 residues. CDR1 is SNHLY and CDR2 is FYNNEI in the germline V gene. CDR3 bases: TGTGCCAGCAGTGAACGCGGGACAGGAAACTATGGCTACACCTTC. Its protein product is CASSERGTGNYGYTF.

A remark on this clonotype: A read error is possible here, since a much larger clone lies one base away. The chain joins TRBV7-6 to TRBJ2-2; 8 positions match TRBD1. The CDR3 is made up of 18 amino acids. Germline V gene lookup returns CDR1 SGHVS and CDR2 FNYEAQ. CDR3 protein: CASSLEAPQGAAIGEPFF. DNA for the CDR3: TGTGCCAGCAGCTTAGAAGCCCCCCAGGGGGCCGCCATCGGGGAGCCGTTTTTT.

Details on this clonotype: A read error is likely, as this CDR3 ends without the conserved phenylalanine or tryptophan. It is unclear where the CDR3 begins or ends on the DNA, so no DNA is shown, and the CDR3 is as TCRdb lists it. The V call is TRBV7-8, the J call TRBJ1-5. The CDR3 has 8 residues if both end residues are counted. From germline, CDR1 is SGHVS and CDR2 FQNEAQ. Here the CDR3 reads CASSFFVG.

This clonotype was observed at least ten times. The J gene is TRBJ2-2, the V gene TRBV6-4; perhaps TRBD2 as D (6 bases). This CDR3 spans 13 amino acids. Germline V gene lookup returns CDR1 MRHNA and CDR2 SNTAGT. Trimming removed 4 bases from V and 7 bases from J, with 10 bases in between. CDR3 residues: CASSVGTVGELFF. For the CDR3, the DNA is TGTGCCAGCAGTGTCGGGACTGTCGGGGAGCTGTTTTTT.

This clonotype occurred many times. This sequence joins TRBV27 and TRBJ1-6, with 8 bases fitting TRBD1. V shed 9 bases, J shed 6 bases, and the junction held 7 bases outside the gene matches. Germline CDR1 reads MNHEY; CDR2 reads SMNVEV (reference sequence). The CDR3 spans 14 residues. The CDR3 region is CARRTGQANSPLHF. The CDR3 region has the DNA TGTGCCAGACGCACGGGACAGGCTAATTCACCCCTCCACTTT.

The rearrangement joins TRBV29-1 to TRBJ1-4; TRBD1 matches at 7 bases. V lost 3 bases to trimming and J lost 6 bases; unmatched junction nucleotides: 1. This CDR3 is 12 amino acids long. In germline, CDR1 is SQVTM, CDR2 ANQGSEA. CDR3 in DNA: TGCAGCGTTGATGGGACAGATGAAAAACTGTTTTTT. Residues: CSVDGTDEKLFF.

CDR3 bases: TGTGCCAGCAGCTCCTACAGGGGATTAAATTCACCCCTCCACTTT. This gives the protein CASSSYRGLNSPLHF. This chain links TRBV7-9 with TRBJ1-6, with 7 nucleotides matching TRBD1. This CDR3 comprises 15 residues. The V and J ends lost 4 bases and 7 bases, in that order; junction bases with no gene match: 7. The V gene's germline CDR1 is SEHNR and CDR2 FQNEAQ (reference sequence).

The V and J genes are TRBV10-3 and TRBJ2-7; 8 bases are a match to TRBD1. CDR1 and CDR2 from the germline V gene are ENHRY and SYGVKD. V dropped 6 bases and J dropped 4; count of bases not matched to a gene: 11. The CDR3 loop spans 15 amino acids. CDR3 sequence: CAISPRQGSTYEQYF. DNA for the CDR3: TGTGCCATCAGCCCAAGACAGGGGAGTACTTACGAGCAGTACTTC.

The gene calls are TRBV10-1 and TRBJ1-2, with D perhaps TRBD1 (6 bases). Germline CDR1 WNHNN, CDR2 SYGVQD (reference sequence). The CDR3 runs 13 residues. Between the trimmed V and J ends, which lost 2 bases and 8 bases, there was a span of 12 bases. DNA of the CDR3: TGCGCCAGCAGTGAGGACAGGACGTTCGGCTACACCTTC. Amino acid sequence: CASSEDRTFGYTF.

This clonotype was found once. The V gene is TRBV29-1, the J gene TRBJ1-1; D is unclear. Germline lookup yields CDR1 SQVTM and CDR2 ANQGSEA. The CDR3 contains 11 residues. Trimming removed 0 bases from V and 8 bases from J, with 7 bases in between. The CDR3 DNA reads as TGCAGCGTTGAAGACAGCCACGAAGCTTTCTTT. As protein: CSVEDSHEAFF.

This clonotype showed up many times. This rearrangement joins TRBV12-3 or TRBV12-4 to TRBJ2-7; D may match TRBD1 or TRBD2 (5 bases each). The CDR3 totals 16 residues. V gave up 4 bases and J gave up 5 bases, with 21 bases separating them. The CDR3 DNA sequence: TGTGCCAGCAGTTCCTCAGAGGGGCAGGAAGTCAACGAGCAGTACTTC. It translates to CASSSSEGQEVNEQYF.

The chain is built from TRBV2 and TRBJ1-5; D is possibly TRBD1 (5 bases). This CDR3 region has 14 residues. CDR1 is SNHLY, CDR2 FYNNEI, per germline. Trimming took off 8 bases at V and 2 bases at J, with 13 bases between the two ends. The CDR3 nucleotides are TGTGCCAGCGGACGGGGGGAGCGCAATCAGCCCCAGCATTTT. Amino acid sequence: CASGRGERNQPQHF. The whole variable domain, remainder taken from reference TRBV2 and TRBJ1-5, is EPEVTQTPSHQVTQMGQEVILRCVPISNHLYFYWYRQILGQKVEFLVSFYNNEISEKSEIFDDQFSVERPDGSNFTLKIRSTKLEDSAMYFCASGRGERNQPQHFGDGTRLSIL.

V usage is TRBV15 and J usage is TRBJ2-7, with 9 bases that match TRBD1. This CDR3 contains 14 residues. Germline lookup yields CDR1 LNHNV and CDR2 YYDKDF (reference sequence). Losses at the gene ends were 1 base for V and 6 bases for J; bases not matched to a gene: 4. CDR3 residues: CATSRGTGALEQYF. The CDR3 DNA sequence: TGTGCCACCAGCAGAGGGACAGGGGCGCTCGAGCAGTACTTC.

At least ten counts were recorded for this clonotype. V is TRBV18 and J is TRBJ1-1; unclear D gene. V lost 3 bases and J lost 5, with 10 bases in between. Germline values: CDR1 KGHSH, CDR2 LQKENI. The CDR3 is made up of 13 amino acids. CDR3 nucleotides: TGTGCCAGCTCACCTAGGCAGGAGACTGAAGCTTTCTTT. Amino acids: CASSPRQETEAFF.